Listed here is a single TCR beta chain. What it recognizes is unknown. The V gene end was trimmed by 8 bases and the J gene end by 3 bases; junction bases not matched to a gene: 6. This CDR3 is built from 13 residues. The V gene's germline CDR1 is SNHLY and CDR2 FYNNEI. The data were taken from a study of shared clonotypes between healthy human individuals. Findings and limits, study-wide: Shared clonotypes: approximately 5% naive CD4, around 3.7% naive CD8, 2.3% memory CD4, approximately 0.37% memory CD8. Some clonotypes were shared by all four sorted-subset donors, while others were not shared. The non-shared ones had lower generation probabilities than the shared ones. Rarefaction showed sorted-subset sequencing was incomplete despite large depth.

Each sorted subset replicate got 200 ng genomic DNA, roughly 33,000 genomes. The method was immunoSEQ multiplex PCR; TCRdb's version includes in-frame clones alone and lacks a portion of them. The sample gives about 2,100,000 clones, roughly 91% of which show up once; 1.5% to 2% is in the top ten. Only CD45RO-negative cells positively selected for CCR7 counted as naive CD8 cells, so terminally differentiated effector memory CD45RA+ cells were excluded. This sequence was found in a man aged 18 to 35 in good health. Some clones in this sample may be carry-over from other donors' samples. V is TRBV2 and J is TRBJ2-7, with TRBD1 identical over 8 bases. Sequencing input: naive CD8+ T cells from PBMCs. This CDR3 is CASVLDRGYEQYF. CDR3 in DNA: TGTGCCAGCGTACTCGACAGGGGCTACGAGCAGTACTTC.